A single sample gave rise to the 25 T cell receptor beta chains below, sequenced in a study of blood T cell repertoires in COVID-19 (dated by TCRdb to 2018 to 2020). The library was produced with the immunoSEQ multiplex PCR assay. The immuneACCESS repertoire file appears here via TCRdb, limited to in-frame rearrangements. These files lack a portion of the clones; in checked studies, under half of the deficit traces to unresolved V genes, and the cause of the others is not known. The sample has about 54,000 clones on record, about nine tenths of them singletons. Clones ranked in the top ten supply around 7% of the sample. Sequenced sample: peripheral blood. The receptors originated from a woman aged 55-70 years with active or convalescent COVID-19.

The chain combines TRBV10-2 with TRBJ1-1, with TRBD1 identical over 8 bases. The CDR3 loop spans 16 amino acids. V trimming: 2 bases; J trimming: 6 bases; junction bases outside the gene matches: 11. CDR1 is WSHSY and CDR2 is SAAADI in the germline V gene. The CDR3 here is CASSEARDRWVSEAFF. CDR3 in DNA: TGCGCCAGCAGTGAGGCCCGGGACAGGTGGGTTTCTGAAGCTTTCTTT.

J is TRBJ2-7 and V is TRBV28; a weak D match, TRBD2 (7 bases). The CDR3 is 14 amino acids. Between the trimmed V and J ends, which lost 7 bases and 7 bases, there was a span of 20 bases. CDR1 and CDR2 (germline): MDHEN, SYDVKM. The CDR3 here is CASTLAGGLGEQYF. The DNA of the CDR3 is TGTGCCAGCACCCTGGCCGGGGGGCTGGGGGAGCAGTACTTC.

The chain is built from TRBV6-6 and TRBJ1-5, with 9 positions matching TRBD1. Germline V gene sequence: CDR1 MNHNY, CDR2 SVGAGI (reference sequence). With V trimmed by 0 bases and J by 4 bases, 4 bases remained unmatched. The CDR3 has 16 residues. CDR3 bases: TGTGCCAGCAGTTACTCTGTGGGGACAGGGAATCAGCCCCAGCATTTT. This translates into CASSYSVGTGNQPQHF.

The chain recombines TRBV28 with TRBJ2-7, with 7 positions matching TRBD1. This CDR3 has 18 residues. Germline lookup yields CDR1 MDHEN and CDR2 SYDVKM. V lost 4 bases to trimming and J lost 2 bases; unmatched junction nucleotides: 17. CDR3 nucleotides: TGTGCCAGCAGTTCTCAGGACAGGTTCTCTCCCTACGCCTACGAGCAGTACTTC. This codes for CASSSQDRFSPYAYEQYF.

The V call is TRBV5-4, the J call TRBJ2-5; 9 nucleotides line up with TRBD1. The CDR3 contains 15 residues. The junction had 5 bases not matched to a gene; V was cut back by 5 bases and J by 0 bases. The germline gives CDR1 SGHNT, CDR2 YYREEE (reference sequence). DNA for the CDR3: TGTGCCAGCAGTAGGGACAGGGATTACCAAGAGACCCAGTACTTC. It is translated as CASSRDRDYQETQYF.

The CDR3 protein is CASSKQGALNTEAFF. In DNA form, the CDR3 reads TGTGCCAGCAGCAAGCAGGGGGCGTTGAACACTGAAGCTTTCTTT. V gene TRBV7-9 combines with J gene TRBJ1-1, with TRBD1 matching 8 bases. The CDR3 runs to 15 residues. The V segment lost 5 bases and the J segment 0 bases; nucleotides outside the gene matches: 5. Per the germline V gene, CDR1 is SEHNR and CDR2 is FQNEAQ (reference sequence).

CDR3 sequence: CASSGQGDTGELFF. CDR3 bases: TGTGCCAGTTCAGGACAGGGGGACACCGGGGAGCTGTTTTTT. The chain uses TRBV19 and TRBJ2-2, with 10 bases that match TRBD1. The CDR3 spans 14 residues. Looked up from germline, CDR1 is LNHDA and CDR2 is SQIVND (reference sequence). Unmatched junction bases numbered 3, after V lost 8 bases and J lost 3 bases.

This chain joins TRBV24-1 and TRBJ2-5; weak D call: TRBD2 (6 bases). Per germline, CDR1 KGHDR and CDR2 SFDVKD. CDR3 length: 13 amino acids. The germline V and J ends were trimmed by 5 bases and 2 bases, with 8 bases remaining between them. The CDR3 DNA reads as TGTGCCACCAGTGGGGACTTTCAAGAGACCCAGTACTTC. Encoded protein: CATSGDFQETQYF.

The chain has TRBV2 and TRBJ2-7; TRBD1 matches 8 bases. Germline V gene data show CDR1 as SNHLY and CDR2 as FYNNEI. The CDR3 runs 12 residues. V was clipped by 6 bases and J by 6 bases; unmatched bases: 4. The CDR3 reads CASSRQGSEQYF. Written as DNA, the CDR3 is TGTGCCAGCAGCAGACAGGGGTCCGAGCAGTACTTC. Filled out from reference TRBV2 and TRBJ2-7, the complete variable domain reads EPEVTQTPSHQVTQMGQEVILRCVPISNHLYFYWYRQILGQKVEFLVSFYNNEISEKSEIFDDQFSVERPDGSNFTLKIRSTKLEDSAMYFCASSRQGSEQYFGPGTRLTVT.

The chain uses TRBV9 and TRBJ2-1, with TRBD2 matching 9 bases. The length of the CDR3 is 18 residues. J lost 1 base, V lost 0 bases, and 8 bases had no gene match. Looked up from germline, CDR1 is SGDLS and CDR2 is YYNGEE. The CDR3 region has the DNA TGTGCCAGCAGCGTAGAAGGTAGCGGGGGTGAATCCTACAATGAGCAGTTCTTC. It codes for CASSVEGSGGESYNEQFF.

The chain couples TRBV2 to TRBJ1-2; 12 nucleotides match TRBD1. The CDR3 consists of 13 residues. The J segment lost 8 bases and the V segment lost 8 bases, leaving 6 bases of the junction unmatched. In germline, CDR1 is SNHLY, CDR2 FYNNEI. CDR3 coding DNA: TGTGCCAGCGCAGGGACAGGGGGCCGGGGCTACACCTTC. The encoded protein is CASAGTGGRGYTF.

The chain combines TRBV9 with TRBJ2-3; possibly TRBD2 for D (6 bases). Germline lookup yields CDR1 SGDLS and CDR2 YYNGEE. The CDR3 is made up of 15 amino acids. The V end lost 0 bases, the J end lost 2 bases, and 10 bases lay between the germline ends. CDR3 region: CASSVGGVFTDTQYF. CDR3 bases: TGTGCCAGCAGCGTAGGGGGGGTTTTCACAGATACGCAGTATTTT.

The chain combines TRBV7-8 with TRBJ2-3; 12 bases line up with TRBD1. Germline lookup yields CDR1 SGHVS and CDR2 FQNEAQ. V trimming: 1 base; J trimming: 0 bases; junction bases outside the gene matches: 14. There are 21 residues in the CDR3. The CDR3 loop reads CASSLVFRRGQGARSTDTQYF. The CDR3 region has the DNA TGTGCCAGCAGCTTAGTCTTTCGTAGGGGACAGGGGGCGCGGAGCACAGATACGCAGTATTTT.

The chain carries TRBV7-9 and TRBJ1-2; no clear D gene. The CDR3 covers 12 residues. Germline CDR1 and CDR2: SEHNR and FQNEAQ (reference sequence). The V end was cut by 3 bases, the J end by 3 bases, with 5 bases between. This CDR3 is CASSFSDYGYTF. For the CDR3, the DNA is TGTGCCAGCAGCTTCTCGGACTATGGCTACACCTTC. Filled out from reference TRBV7-9 and TRBJ1-2, the complete variable domain reads DTGVSQNPRHKITKRGQNVTFRCDPISEHNRLYWYRQTLGQGPEFLTYFQNEAQLEKSRLLSDRFSAERPKGSFSTLEIQRTEQGDSAMYLCASSFSDYGYTFGSGTRLTVV.

This chain connects TRBV2 to TRBJ1-1; D is unresolved. Germline CDR1 and CDR2: SNHLY and FYNNEI. Trimming stripped 7 bases from V and 2 bases from J, with 5 bases between. The CDR3 has 11 residues. CDR3 nucleotides: TGTGCCAGCACCACAAACACTGAAGCTTTCTTT. This sequence encodes CASTTNTEAFF.

The rearrangement uses TRBV12-3 or TRBV12-4 and TRBJ1-2; no clear D gene. The CDR3 covers 13 residues. Trimming stripped 7 bases from V and 11 bases from J, with 20 bases between. CDR3 region: CASISRVEGRYTF. CDR3 sequence (DNA): TGTGCCAGCATCTCCCGTGTTGAAGGGAGGTACACCTTC.

This clone came up once. The chain has TRBV7-3 and TRBJ1-1, with D uncertain. Germline CDR1 reads SGHTA; CDR2 reads FQGTGA. V lost 6 bases and J lost 1, with 12 bases in between. The CDR3 contains 14 residues. The CDR3 region has the DNA TGTGCCAGCAGACAAACAGACAAGAACACTGAAGCTTTCTTT. The encoded protein is CASRQTDKNTEAFF.

This chain joins TRBV28 and TRBJ1-5; no definite D call. Trimming left V 6 bases short and J 4 bases short, with 19 bases between. CDR3 length: 16 residues. Germline V gene lookup returns CDR1 MDHEN and CDR2 SYDVKM. This chain's CDR3 is CASSPGPPYRNQPQHF. In nucleotides, the CDR3 is TGTGCCAGCAGCCCTGGGCCCCCGTATCGGAATCAGCCCCAGCATTTT.

This clone occurred once. V gene TRBV11-2 combines with J gene TRBJ2-5; 10 bases map to TRBD2. The CDR3 covers 16 residues. Germline assignment: CDR1 SGHAT and CDR2 FQNNGV. J was trimmed by 3 bases and V by 5 bases; bases with no gene match: 9. This CDR3 reads CASSEVAGGPKETQYF. The CDR3 DNA reads TGTGCCAGCAGCGAAGTAGCGGGGGGACCCAAAGAGACCCAGTACTTC. Supplemented by reference TRBV11-2 and TRBJ2-5, the full variable domain reads EAGVAQSPRYKIIEKRQSVAFWCNPISGHATLYWYQQILGQGPKLLIQFQNNGVVDDSQLPKDRFSAERLKGVDSTLKIQPAKLEDSAVYLCASSEVAGGPKETQYFGPGTRLLVL.

The rearrangement uses TRBV7-9 and TRBJ1-5, with D possibly matching TRBD1 (6 bases). CDR1 and CDR2 (germline): SEHNR, FQNEAQ (reference sequence). The CDR3 totals 16 residues. Trimming stripped 1 base from V and 3 bases from J, with 13 bases between. The CDR3 protein is CASSLGQAVSNQPQHF. The CDR3 DNA reads as TGTGCCAGCAGCTTAGGACAGGCGGTCTCCAATCAGCCCCAGCATTTT.

The chain has TRBV12-3 or TRBV12-4 and TRBJ2-1; D gene uncertain. CDR3 length equals 11 residues. V was trimmed by 7 bases and J by 12 bases, leaving 13 bases between them. The CDR3 DNA reads as TGTGCCAGCACCTCCGTGTCGGGGCAGTTCTTC. This sequence encodes CASTSVSGQFF.

The V and J genes are TRBV18 and TRBJ1-3, with 7 bases lining up with TRBD1. V trimming: 4 bases; J trimming: 1 base; junction bases outside the gene matches: 7. Germline CDR1 is KGHSH and CDR2 is LQKENI. The CDR3 length is 16 residues. The CDR3 DNA follows: TGTGCCAGCTCACAGCCAAACAGGGGTTCTGGAAACACCATATATTTT. Amino acids: CASSQPNRGSGNTIYF.

The rearrangement uses TRBV28 and TRBJ1-1; 8 positions agree with TRBD1. Trimming cost V 5 bases and J 4 bases; bases outside gene matches: 9. Germline CDR1 and CDR2: MDHEN and SYDVKM. This CDR3 spans 15 amino acids. The CDR3 DNA is TGTGCCAGCAGTGCCCGACAGGGGAGTTTCACTGAAGCTTTCTTT. This translates into CASSARQGSFTEAFF.

V usage is TRBV6-6 and J usage is TRBJ1-2, with 10 bases that match TRBD1. The CDR3 runs 15 residues. With V trimmed by 2 bases and J by 1 base, 1 base remained unmatched. Per germline, CDR1 MNHNY and CDR2 SVGAGI (reference sequence). The CDR3 DNA is TGTGCCAGCAGTTACCGGGACAGGGGTAACTATGGCTACACCTTC. It codes for CASSYRDRGNYGYTF.

V is TRBV5-5 and J is TRBJ1-5, with 7 bases lining up with TRBD1. Germline loops: CDR1 SGHKS, CDR2 YYEKEE (reference sequence). The junction had 8 bases not matched to a gene; V was cut back by 3 bases and J by 5 bases. There are 15 residues in the CDR3. The CDR3 coding sequence is TGTGCCAGCAGCTGGAAACTAGACAGGGATCAGCCCCAGCATTTT. Amino acids: CASSWKLDRDQPQHF.